These 15 T cell receptor beta chains were sequenced from one sample in a study of OX40 agonist ivuxolimab in advanced cancers. Sequenced by immunoSEQ multiplex PCR; TCRdb stores in-frame clones only, minus some. The sample has 71,000 or so clones; about 81% are singletons. The sample in question was CD4+ or CD8+ T cells sorted from blood, obtained in a trial of the OX40 agonist ivuxolimab. These receptors all come from an adult with an advanced solid tumor such as melanoma, head and neck, liver or kidney cancer.

V and J are TRBV14 and TRBJ2-7; 8 bases match TRBD1. The junction had 10 bases not matched to a gene; V was cut back by 4 bases and J by 2 bases. The germline V gene has CDR1 SGHDN and CDR2 FVKESK. This CDR3 comprises 16 residues. This CDR3 reads CASSPYTGTGTYEQYF. The CDR3 DNA is TGTGCCAGCAGCCCATACACCGGGACAGGAACCTACGAGCAGTACTTC.

This clone was picked up one time. This rearrangement joins TRBV6-5 to TRBJ2-6; D is possibly TRBD1 (6 bases). V was trimmed by 6 bases and J by 2 bases, leaving 11 bases between them. The germline CDR1 and CDR2 sequences are MNHEY and SVGAGI. The CDR3 covers 15 residues. The CDR3: CASSSRQAGANVLTF. CDR3 DNA: TGTGCCAGCAGCTCGAGACAGGCTGGGGCCAACGTCCTGACTTTC.

The chain combines TRBV29-1 with TRBJ1-2; no reliable D call. There are 12 residues in the CDR3. Germline values: CDR1 SQVTM, CDR2 ANQGSEA. Deletions cut 2 bases from V and 8 bases from J, with 12 bases between. The CDR3 region has the DNA TGCAGCGTTGAATTTCCATCGGTAGGCTACACCTTC. Amino acid sequence: CSVEFPSVGYTF.

This chain links TRBV11-2 with TRBJ2-1; 12 bases match TRBD2. V trimming: 2 bases; J trimming: 7 bases; junction bases outside the gene matches: 6. The germline V gene encodes CDR1 SGHAT and CDR2 FQNNGV. The CDR3 runs 16 residues. The CDR3 nucleotides are TGTGCCAGCAGCTTATCGCTAGCGGGGGGGTGGAATGAGCAGTTCTTC. Translated: CASSLSLAGGWNEQFF.

The chain joins TRBV7-2 to TRBJ2-3; 10 nucleotides line up with TRBD2. Germline trimming cut 5 bases from V and 3 bases from J; bases unmatched to any gene: 14. Germline V lookup: CDR1 SGHTA, CDR2 FQGNSA. CDR3 length equals 18 residues. Written as DNA, the CDR3 is TGTGCCAGCAGCCTCTCCTCGCCCGAACTAGCGGGAACAGATACGCAGTATTTT. Its translation is CASSLSSPELAGTDTQYF.

This clone appeared once. The chain carries TRBV6-6 and TRBJ1-5; 7 nucleotides match TRBD1. CDR1 is MNHNY, CDR2 SVGAGI, per germline (reference sequence). The CDR3 contains 14 residues. The ends lost 6 bases at V and 3 bases at J; junction bases unmatched: 5. The DNA of the CDR3 is TGTGCCAGCAGCTGGGACAGCTTCAATCAGCCCCAGCATTTT. Encoded protein: CASSWDSFNQPQHF.

This clone was observed a single time. This chain links TRBV28 with TRBJ1-2; 7 bases agree with TRBD1. Germline CDR1 MDHEN, CDR2 SYDVKM. The ends lost 4 bases at V and 4 bases at J; junction bases unmatched: 9. This CDR3 has 15 residues. The chain's CDR3 is CASSYQGQRGYGYTF. The CDR3 DNA reads TGTGCCAGCAGTTACCAGGGACAGAGAGGCTATGGCTACACCTTC.

This sequence joins TRBV6-6 and TRBJ1-2; 7 nucleotides match TRBD1. This CDR3 comprises 15 residues. With 0 bases clipped from V and 1 base from J, the junction kept 2 bases outside the gene matches. From germline, CDR1 is MNHNY and CDR2 SVGAGI (reference sequence). Written as DNA, the CDR3 is TGTGCCAGCAGTTACTCGTGGGACAGTAACTATGGCTACACCTTC. It specifies CASSYSWDSNYGYTF.

The V call is TRBV7-9, the J call TRBJ2-3; D is undetermined. There are 13 residues in the CDR3. Trimming took 0 bases from V and 4 from J, leaving 5 bases between them. CDR1 and CDR2 from the germline V gene are SEHNR and FQNEAQ (reference sequence). The CDR3: CASSLAGPDTQYF. CDR3 nucleotide sequence: TGTGCCAGCAGCTTAGCTGGTCCAGATACGCAGTATTTT.

The gene calls are TRBV7-2 and TRBJ2-1; D is possibly TRBD2 (6 bases). The CDR3 spans 15 residues. V gave up 4 bases and J gave up 0 bases, with 10 bases separating them. CDR1 and CDR2 (germline): SGHTA, FQGNSA. The chain's CDR3 is CASSSGTGSYNEQFF. The CDR3 DNA reads TGTGCCAGCAGCTCTGGGACTGGCTCCTACAATGAGCAGTTCTTC. The full variable domain, completed using reference TRBV7-2 and TRBJ2-1, is GAGVSQSPSNKVTEKGKDVELRCDPISGHTALYWYRQSLGQGLEFLIYFQGNSAPDKSGLPSDRFSAERTGGSVSTLTIQRTQQEDSAVYLCASSSGTGSYNEQFFGPGTRLTVL.

This chain links TRBV19 with TRBJ1-5; unclear D gene. The ends were cut back, 1 base at V and 2 bases at J, with 6 bases in the middle. Germline-derived CDR1 and CDR2 are LNHDA and SQIVND (reference sequence). There are 14 residues in the CDR3. CDR3 amino acids: CASSIGWGNQPQHF. CDR3 DNA: TGTGCCAGTAGTATAGGGTGGGGCAATCAGCCCCAGCATTTT.

This chain joins TRBV11-2 and TRBJ1-2; 7 nucleotides align to TRBD1. The V segment lost 8 bases and the J segment 6 bases; nucleotides outside the gene matches: 15. Germline loops: CDR1 SGHAT, CDR2 FQNNGV. CDR3 length: 15 residues. The DNA of the CDR3 is TGTGCCAGCGGGGGAATTCAGGCAGGGGGAAATGGCTACACCTTC. This codes for CASGGIQAGGNGYTF. Full variable domain (rest looked up from reference TRBV11-2 and TRBJ1-2): EAGVAQSPRYKIIEKRQSVAFWCNPISGHATLYWYQQILGQGPKLLIQFQNNGVVDDSQLPKDRFSAERLKGVDSTLKIQPAKLEDSAVYLCASGGIQAGGNGYTFGSGTRLTVV.

This chain joins TRBV7-8 and TRBJ2-7, with TRBD1 matching over 7 bases. The CDR3 has 15 amino acids. V was pared by 1 base and J by 4 bases, with 7 bases of the junction left unmatched. Germline loops: CDR1 SGHVS, CDR2 FQNEAQ. CDR3 nucleotide sequence: TGTGCCAGCAGCTTAGTTGAGGGGGCAGGGTACGAGCAGTACTTC. Residues: CASSLVEGAGYEQYF.

The chain carries TRBV10-3 and TRBJ2-2; a weak D match, TRBD2 (6 bases). Trimming took off 1 base at V and 5 bases at J, with 8 bases between the two ends. The CDR3 runs to 14 residues. Germline V lookup: CDR1 ENHRY, CDR2 SYGVKD. CDR3 in amino acids: CAISEWGVTGELFF. Written as DNA, the CDR3 is TGTGCCATCAGTGAGTGGGGGGTTACCGGGGAGCTGTTTTTT.

In its sample, this clone was seen a few times. The chain links TRBV11-3 to TRBJ1-2, with 7 bases that match TRBD1. CDR3 length: 12 residues. V dropped 8 bases and J dropped 6; count of bases not matched to a gene: 6. The germline V gene has CDR1 SGHNT and CDR2 YENEEA. DNA of the CDR3: TGTGCCAGCGGCCGAACAGGGGATGGCTACACCTTC. Protein sequence: CASGRTGDGYTF.